A selection of T cell receptor beta chains follows, all from one sample in a study of blood T cell repertoires in COVID-19. Sequenced by immunoSEQ multiplex PCR; TCRdb stores in-frame clones only, minus some. The data contain about 44,000 clones, roughly 84% of them singletons. What was sequenced was peripheral blood. The receptors here all came from a woman between 70 and 85 years old with acute or convalescent COVID-19. The conserved cysteine and the conserved F or W are not part of the CDR3 here.

cdr3_length	v_call	j_call	cdr3_aa
10	TRBV29-1	TRBJ1-2	STRQGETGYT
16	TRBV21-1	TRBJ2-7	ASSKARTSRTGKYEQY
17	TRBV7-9	TRBJ2-1	ASSTGGSGSGKLRNEQF
12	TRBV9	TRBJ2-1	ASSFRGRTDEQF
11	TRBV7-9	TRBJ2-7	ASSRQGAYEQY
12	TRBV14	TRBJ2-7	ASSYDRGSYEQY
12	TRBV7-6	TRBJ2-7	ASSDQQGTYEQY
12	TRBV13	TRBJ1-6	ASSLGHGGEPLH
16	TRBV11-3	TRBJ2-7	ASSLGDRLAKISREQY
14	TRBV18	TRBJ1-1	ASSPGANRGGTEAF
13	TRBV11-3	TRBJ2-4	ASSSRHLAKNIQY
13	TRBV24-1	TRBJ2-5	ATRGAGGPRETQY
12	TRBV25-1	TRBJ1-6	ASIQTGYNSPLH
12	TRBV19	TRBJ1-1	ASSKQGGDTEAF
15	TRBV6-1	TRBJ2-3	ASSGTGTGGITDTQY
11	TRBV5-4	TRBJ1-1	ASSLGRAAEAF
14	TRBV6-5	TRBJ2-1	ASSWKGLAVKGEQF
14	TRBV9	TRBJ2-5	ASSVGLAGPQETQY
11	TRBV5-1	TRBJ1-1	ASQDGINTEAF
13	TRBV6-5	TRBJ2-2	ASSYRWDYTGELF
13	TRBV3-1/TRBV3-2	TRBJ1-5	ASSQGQGGNQPQH
12	TRBV12-5	TRBJ2-7	ASARQGGSYEQY
13	TRBV27	TRBJ1-1	ASSLQGASNTEAF
12	TRBV4-1	TRBJ1-5	ASSQEEGNQPQH
12	TRBV7-3	TRBJ2-1	ASSKTPGAPEQF
11	TRBV3-1/TRBV3-2	TRBJ1-1	ASSQGQRIEAF
12	TRBV6-1	TRBJ2-2	ASSERGVIRELF
12	TRBV2	TRBJ1-1	ASSDAGRSTEAF
9	TRBV5-4	TRBJ2-1	ASSSYNEQF
13	TRBV14	TRBJ2-3	ASSLSGRGADTQY
10	TRBV5-1	TRBJ2-3	ASSPDSDTQY
10	TRBV19	TRBJ2-5	ASSDRGETQY
12	TRBV3-1/TRBV3-2	TRBJ1-2	ASSPPRQTYGYT
13	TRBV29-1	TRBJ1-2	SVESRKDRIYGYT
14	TRBV11-3	TRBJ2-3	ASRSLGAGVTDTQY
12	TRBV27	TRBJ2-7	ASSLQGQGREQY
15	TRBV11-3	TRBJ2-1	ASSSGKGLAGVDEQF
12	TRBV6-5	TRBJ1-2	ASSYSQQGIGYT
15	TRBV10-3	TRBJ2-7	AVQISWTGRMGYEQY
12	TRBV2	TRBJ2-7	ASSLGGQTYEQY
15	TRBV18	TRBJ2-6	ASSPGQGTSGANVLT
10	TRBV19	TRBJ2-1	ASWGGNNEQF